Following are 21 T cell receptor beta chains from one sample sequenced in a study of shared clonotypes between healthy human individuals. The assay was immunoSEQ multiplex PCR, and TCRdb's table has in-frame clones only and misses some. Here the sample spans approximately 700,000 clones, approximately 73% being singletons. Sequencing was performed on memory CD4+ T cells sorted from blood. Stated subset: CD45RA-negative fraction. These receptors were obtained from a woman in her 30s in good health.

V gene TRBV11-2 combines with J gene TRBJ1-1; 10 nucleotides match TRBD1. The CDR3 covers 15 residues. The germline CDR1 and CDR2 sequences are SGHAT and FQNNGV. With V trimmed by 4 bases and J by 3 bases, 5 bases remained unmatched. CDR3 loop: CASSYWTGGDTEAFF. For the CDR3, the DNA is TGTGCCAGCAGCTACTGGACAGGGGGAGACACTGAAGCTTTCTTT. Full variable domain (remainder filled in from reference TRBV11-2 and TRBJ1-1): EAGVAQSPRYKIIEKRQSVAFWCNPISGHATLYWYQQILGQGPKLLIQFQNNGVVDDSQLPKDRFSAERLKGVDSTLKIQPAKLEDSAVYLCASSYWTGGDTEAFFGQGTRLTVV.

The count of this clone is one. The chain links TRBV7-9 to TRBJ2-1; TRBD2 matches 10 bases. The CDR3 totals 15 residues. J gave up 8 bases and V 5 bases, and 9 bases lay outside the gene matches. Looked up from germline, CDR1 is SEHNR and CDR2 is FQNEAQ (reference sequence). The CDR3 sequence is CASSITSGIADEQFF. The CDR3 DNA follows: TGTGCCAGCAGCATTACTAGCGGGATCGCCGATGAGCAGTTCTTC.

The chain couples TRBV18 to TRBJ1-1; D is uncertain. The length of the CDR3 is 13 residues. The germline gives CDR1 KGHSH, CDR2 LQKENI. Deletions cut 2 bases from V and 3 bases from J, with 7 bases between. CDR3 region: CASSPARDTEAFF. CDR3 coding DNA: TGTGCCAGCTCACCAGCCCGGGACACTGAAGCTTTCTTT.

The rearrangement links TRBV19 to TRBJ2-7, with D hard to call. Germline V gene data show CDR1 as LNHDA and CDR2 as SQIVND (reference sequence). V was pared by 6 bases and J by 0 bases, with 12 bases between. The CDR3 has 14 residues. The CDR3 DNA sequence: TGTGCCAGTAGCCCACAGAAGAGCTCCTACGAGCAGTACTTC. Translating it yields CASSPQKSSYEQYF.

This chain connects TRBV9 to TRBJ2-5; 7 bases align to TRBD1. CDR3 length: 14 residues. V shed 4 bases and J 2 bases; nucleotides not matched to a gene: 5. Germline CDR1 is SGDLS and CDR2 is YYNGEE. The CDR3 DNA reads TGTGCCAGCAGCCTGGGACAGCCGCAAGAGACCCAGTACTTC. It codes for CASSLGQPQETQYF.

The rearrangement links TRBV28 to TRBJ2-2; 7 bases are shared with TRBD2. The CDR3 contains 14 residues. The germline V gene has CDR1 MDHEN and CDR2 SYDVKM. Trimming removed 8 bases from V and 8 bases from J; junction bases left unmatched: 11. CDR3 in DNA: TGTGCCAGCCGACTAGCCCCGAACGCGGGGGAGCTGTTTTTT. Its translation: CASRLAPNAGELFF.

The J gene is TRBJ2-7, the V gene TRBV19, with 11 bases matching TRBD2. The CDR3 loop spans 16 amino acids. The germline V gene encodes CDR1 LNHDA and CDR2 SQIVND (reference sequence). V lost 6 bases and J lost 5; bases outside the gene matches: 12. CDR3 DNA sequence: TGTGCCAGTAGGGAGACCTTTAGCGGGAGGGTCCACGAGCAGTACTTC. It is translated as CASRETFSGRVHEQYF.

CDR3 amino acids: CSAALADTQYF. CDR3 coding DNA: TGCAGTGCCGCACTGGCAGATACGCAGTATTTT. The chain recombines TRBV20-1 with TRBJ2-3; D not resolved. The CDR3 extends over 11 amino acids. Trimming took 6 bases from V and 4 from J, leaving 8 bases between them. The V gene's germline CDR1 is DFQATT and CDR2 SNEGSKA (reference sequence).

The genes are TRBV28 and TRBJ2-7, with 13 nucleotides matching TRBD2. Germline V gene data show CDR1 as MDHEN and CDR2 as SYDVKM. The CDR3 is made up of 15 amino acids. Losses at the gene ends were 7 bases for V and 3 bases for J; bases not matched to a gene: 6. For the CDR3, the DNA is TGTGCCAGCACCCAACGGACTAGCGGGAGCTACGAGCAGTACTTC. This codes for CASTQRTSGSYEQYF.

This clone came up once. CDR3 region: CASSPVRATGELFF. The DNA of the CDR3 is TGTGCCAGCAGCCCAGTCAGGGCGACCGGGGAGCTGTTTTTT. This rearrangement joins TRBV6-1 to TRBJ2-2; a possible D gene is TRBD1 (5 bases). The germline V gene encodes CDR1 MNHNS and CDR2 SASEGT. CDR3 length: 14 residues. Trimming pared 6 bases from V and 5 bases from J, leaving 13 bases between.

This clone has just a few counts. This chain joins TRBV7-9 and TRBJ1-4, with unresolved D. Germline V gene lookup returns CDR1 SEHNR and CDR2 FQNEAQ (reference sequence). V was pared by 2 bases and J by 4 bases, with 8 bases between. This CDR3 contains 14 residues. CDR3 residues: CASSLHGNNEKLFF. CDR3 sequence (DNA): TGTGCCAGCAGCTTACACGGGAATAATGAAAAACTGTTTTTT. The variable domain in full, with the rest retrieved from reference TRBV7-9 and TRBJ1-4, is DTGVSQNPRHKITKRGQNVTFRCDPISEHNRLYWYRQTLGQGPEFLTYFQNEAQLEKSRLLSDRFSAERPKGSFSTLEIQRTEQGDSAMYLCASSLHGNNEKLFFGSGTQLSVL.

The chain employs TRBV6-6 and TRBJ2-1; D unresolved. This CDR3 is 16 amino acids long. Germline CDR1 reads MNHNY; CDR2 reads SVGAGI (reference sequence). With 3 bases removed from V and 0 bases from J, the gap between germline ends came to 12 bases. The CDR3 reads CASSYDVYSSYNEQFF. CDR3 nucleotides: TGTGCCAGCAGTTATGATGTGTACTCCTCCTACAATGAGCAGTTCTTC.

The V and J genes are TRBV5-6 and TRBJ2-5; D is possibly TRBD2 (6 bases). The CDR3 consists of 15 residues. V dropped 2 bases and J dropped 4 bases, with 15 bases sitting between them. Germline V gives CDR1 SGHDT, CDR2 YYEEEE. This CDR3 is CASSLLRGSRETQYF. CDR3 DNA: TGTGCCAGCAGCTTACTGCGGGGTAGCCGAGAGACCCAGTACTTC.

CDR3 sequence (DNA): TGTGCCAGCAGCCGGGGGCGCGGAGAGACCCAGTACTTC. Its translation: CASSRGRGETQYF. This chain joins TRBV6-5 and TRBJ2-5; D is tentatively TRBD1 or TRBD2 (6 bases each). The germline V gene has CDR1 MNHEY and CDR2 SVGAGI. Trimming took off 6 bases at V and 4 bases at J, with 12 bases between the two ends. CDR3 length: 13 residues.

The chain joins TRBV27 to TRBJ2-1; tentative D call: TRBD2 (6 bases). This CDR3 has 13 residues. Deletions cut 5 bases from V and 7 bases from J, with 12 bases between. Per germline, CDR1 MNHEY and CDR2 SMNVEV (reference sequence). CDR3 amino acids: CASSKRGGNEQFF. The CDR3 DNA sequence: TGTGCCAGCAGTAAGCGTGGGGGGAATGAGCAGTTCTTC.

This clone has more than one count but fewer than ten. The rearrangement joins TRBV10-3 to TRBJ1-1; D remains unclear. Germline V gives CDR1 ENHRY, CDR2 SYGVKD. The CDR3 is 13 amino acids. V gave up 10 bases and J gave up 1 base, with 13 bases separating them. The CDR3, as DNA: TGTGCCAGCCAAAGGGTGGAGAACACTGAAGCTTTCTTT. Amino acid sequence: CASQRVENTEAFF.

J is TRBJ1-1 and V is TRBV5-1; D is undetermined. CDR1 is SGHRS and CDR2 is YFSETQ in the germline V gene. This CDR3 spans 14 amino acids. With 4 bases removed from V and 1 base from J, the gap between germline ends came to 11 bases. The CDR3 sequence: CASSQQFENTEAFF. CDR3 DNA: TGCGCCAGCAGCCAACAGTTTGAGAACACTGAAGCTTTCTTT.

The rearrangement uses TRBV6-1 and TRBJ1-2; D call uncertain. Trimming cost V 7 bases and J 4 bases, with 19 bases left between them. Per the germline V gene, CDR1 is MNHNS and CDR2 is SASEGT. The CDR3 spans 15 residues. The CDR3 DNA reads as TGTGCCAGCATCCGAAGGGTGGAAAGTGGCTATGGCTACACCTTC. This sequence encodes CASIRRVESGYGYTF.

The chain employs TRBV9 and TRBJ2-1, with D possibly matching TRBD2 (6 bases). Germline values: CDR1 SGDLS, CDR2 YYNGEE. Between the trimmed V and J ends, which lost 4 bases and 4 bases, there was a span of 15 bases. CDR3 length: 15 amino acids. CDR3 in DNA: TGTGCCAGCAGCCCGGGACTCGATAGATACAATGAGCAGTTCTTC. Protein product: CASSPGLDRYNEQFF.

The rearrangement links TRBV7-2 to TRBJ2-2; weak D call: TRBD2 (6 bases). V was shortened by 5 bases and J by 4 bases, with 17 bases between the two germline ends. The CDR3 sequence is 16 residues long. The germline V gene has CDR1 SGHTA and CDR2 FQGNSA. For the CDR3, the DNA is TGTGCCAGCAGCCCCATGAGTCCCGGGGGCACCGGGGAGCTGTTTTTT. This sequence encodes CASSPMSPGGTGELFF.

The chain couples TRBV10-1 to TRBJ2-7, with 7 bases lining up with TRBD2. The CDR3 is 13 amino acids. V was clipped by 7 bases and J by 2 bases; unmatched bases: 5. CDR1 and CDR2 (germline): WNHNN, SYGVQD (reference sequence). The CDR3 loop is CASKRDPTYEQYF. The DNA for the CDR3 is TGCGCCAGCAAGCGGGACCCCACCTACGAGCAGTACTTC.